This T cell receptor (beta chain) was profiled in a study of graft-versus-host responses after intestinal transplantation. Turning to the study itself: Isolated intestinal, liver-intestinal, or multivisceral transplants were what recipients had. Recipients across the board were started on anti-thymocyte globulin induction, then kept on tacrolimus and steroids for approximately three years. Study results and limitations: Recipient-marrow GvH clones were detected, some having first appeared in ileum or blood.

Germline trimming cut 5 bases from V and 4 bases from J; bases unmatched to any gene: 6. This CDR3 comprises 15 residues. The germline V gene encodes CDR1 PRHDT and CDR2 FYEKMQ (reference sequence). With respect to this clone: Its antigen is still unknown.

The repertoire was sequenced with immunoSEQ multiplex PCR; TCRdb's copy has only in-frame clones and lacks some. The data hold some 86,000 clones, with 88% observed a single time. The TCR originated in a human donor who was the organ donor for an intestinal transplant. The rearrangement uses TRBV13 and TRBJ2-1; TRBD1 agrees at 9 bases. This sample comprised unstimulated CD4+ T cells sorted from spleen or lymph node cells, obtained before transplant. CDR3 in amino acids: CASSPLGTGYNEQFF. The DNA of the CDR3 is TGTGCCAGCAGCCCCCTCGGGACAGGGTACAATGAGCAGTTCTTC.